These T cell receptor beta chains were read from a single sample in a study of PD-L1 blockade in urothelial cancer. Profiled with immunoSEQ multiplex PCR; TCRdb holds only in-frame clones, not every one. The table lists 45,000 or so clones, 88% of them singletons. Material: PBMCs, obtained around atezolizumab (anti-PD-L1) treatment. The receptor source for this set is a donor aged 40 or older with urothelial cancer. Both conserved end residues are part of each CDR3. A D gene is named only where the DNA matches it firmly. Only some rows state a clone size, as once, few, many or a class for expanded clones.

V gene	J gene	clone size	D gene	CDR3 DNA	CDR3 protein
TRBV10-3	TRBJ1-1	NA	TRBD1	TGTGCCATCAGTGAGTCGGACAGGGCGGGGACTGAAGCTTTCTTT	CAISESDRAGTEAFF
TRBV9	TRBJ2-7	NA	TRBD2	TGTGCCAGCAGCGTAGGTTGGGACTACCGGGGCGAGCAGTACTTC	CASSVGWDYRGEQYF
TRBV7-2	TRBJ2-5	NA	TRBD1	TGTGCCAGCAGCCGACAGACCGGGACAGCCCAAGAGACCCAGTACTTC	CASSRQTGTAQETQYF
TRBV9	TRBJ2-1	NA	TRBD2	TGTGCCAGCAGCCCCCAGCGGGGTGAGCAGTTCTTC	CASSPQRGEQFF
TRBV6-5	TRBJ2-7	NA	NA	TGTGCCAGCAGTCCAGGGGTGGGCTACGAGCAGTACTTC	CASSPGVGYEQYF
TRBV27	TRBJ2-7	NA	TRBD2	TGTGCCAGCAGTTTATGGGGACGGGCTAGCGGGAGTGCCGAGCAGTACTTC	CASSLWGRASGSAEQYF
TRBV5-1	TRBJ2-3	NA	NA	TGCGCCAGCGCCGCTGGTAGCGCAGATACGCAGTATTTT	CASAAGSADTQYF
TRBV11-3	TRBJ2-3	NA	NA	TGTGCCAGCAGCTTAGATTGGAGGGGTGATACGCAGTATTTT	CASSLDWRGDTQYF
TRBV7-9	TRBJ1-2	NA	NA	TGTGCCAGCAGCCCGGGGGGAGCTAACTATGGCTACACCTTC	CASSPGGANYGYTF
TRBV19	TRBJ1-2	NA	NA	TGTGCCAGTAGGAAGACAGGTCTCTATGGCTACACCTTC	CASRKTGLYGYTF
TRBV11-1	TRBJ2-1	NA	TRBD2	TGTGCCAGCAGCTTACCGACTAGCGGGAGGACCTCCTCCTACAATGAGCAGTTCTTC	CASSLPTSGRTSSYNEQFF
TRBV9	TRBJ2-3	NA	NA	TGTGCCAGCAGCGTACTGAGCACAGATACGCAGTATTTT	CASSVLSTDTQYF
TRBV11-3	TRBJ2-1	NA	NA	TGTGCCAGCAGCTTACGAGGGCTAGCCCAATACAATGAGCAGTTCTTC	CASSLRGLAQYNEQFF
TRBV9	TRBJ2-1	NA	TRBD2	TGTGCCAGCAGCGACCTAGCGGACTCCTACAATGAGCAGTTCTTC	CASSDLADSYNEQFF
TRBV4-2	TRBJ2-1	once	TRBD2	TGTGCCAGCAGCCAAGTGGGCGGGAGGGGTAATGAGCAGTTCTTC	CASSQVGGRGNEQFF
TRBV4-3	TRBJ2-7	NA	TRBD1	TGCGCCAGCAGCCCAGGGGGCGTTTACGAGCAGTACTTC	CASSPGGVYEQYF
TRBV5-1	TRBJ2-3	NA	TRBD1	TGCGCCAGCAGCGAGGACAGGGCTCCGTATACGCAGTATTTT	CASSEDRAPYTQYF
TRBV30	TRBJ2-3	NA	NA	TGTGCCTGGAGTGTGAGGAGTGGGAGCACAGATACGCAGTATTTT	CAWSVRSGSTDTQYF
TRBV2	TRBJ2-3	NA	NA	TGTGCCAGCAGTGACGGGGGGCCGGATACGCAGTATTTT	CASSDGGPDTQYF
TRBV2	TRBJ2-2	NA	TRBD1	TGTGCCAGCAGAGGACAGGTGGGGTCCGGGGAGCTGTTTTTT	CASRGQVGSGELFF
TRBV19	TRBJ2-7	NA	TRBD1	TGTGCCAGTAGTATGTGGGACAGTGAGTACGAGCAGTACTTC	CASSMWDSEYEQYF
TRBV7-7	TRBJ2-1	NA	NA	TGTGCTAGCAGCTTAGGGGAGCGTGGGGAGCAGTTCTTC	CASSLGERGEQFF
TRBV5-1	TRBJ2-7	NA	NA	TGCGCCAGCAGCCAACCTCCCGCCAGGGACGAGCAGTACTTC	CASSQPPARDEQYF
TRBV9	TRBJ2-5	NA	TRBD1	TGTGCCAGCAGCGTAGGGACAGGGCCCCAAGAGACCCAGTACTTC	CASSVGTGPQETQYF
TRBV5-4	TRBJ2-5	NA	TRBD2	TGTGCCAGCAGCTCTCGTCTAGCGGGAGAAGAGACCCAGTACTTC	CASSSRLAGEETQYF
TRBV7-9	TRBJ2-3	NA	NA	TGTGCCAGCAGCTTGTATGATACGCAGTATTTT	CASSLYDTQYF
TRBV6-5	TRBJ1-5	NA	NA	TGTGCCAGCAGCCCACAGGGAAATCAGCCCCAGCATTTT	CASSPQGNQPQHF
TRBV11-3	TRBJ2-7	NA	NA	TGTGCCAGCAGCTTAAACGACAGGTCCTACGAGCAGTACTTC	CASSLNDRSYEQYF
TRBV11-3	TRBJ1-1	NA	NA	TGTGCCAGCAGCTCTATTCGGTCCCCGGGCACTGAAGCTTTCTTT	CASSSIRSPGTEAFF
TRBV6-1	TRBJ2-2	NA	NA	TGTGCCAGCAGAGGGGGAGACAGCAGCGCCGGGGAGCTGTTTTTT	CASRGGDSSAGELFF
TRBV7-2	TRBJ1-3	NA	NA	TGTGCCAGCAGCGTTGCGGCCTCCTCTGGAAACACCATATATTTT	CASSVAASSGNTIYF
TRBV18	TRBJ1-1	NA	TRBD1	TGTGCCAGCTCACCACGGACAGGGCGGGACACTGAAGCTTTCTTT	CASSPRTGRDTEAFF
TRBV19	TRBJ1-4	NA	NA	TGTGCCAGTAGTATAGATTGGAGGAGCCCGGTGAGGGAAAAACTGTTTTTT	CASSIDWRSPVREKLFF
TRBV27	TRBJ2-1	NA	TRBD2	TGTGCCAGCAGTCCCTGGGGAGGGGCTTACAATGAGCAGTTCTTC	CASSPWGGAYNEQFF
TRBV7-8	TRBJ2-7	NA	TRBD2	TGTGCCAGCAGCTTGACCGGGACTAGGGGTGTCGAGCAGTACTTC	CASSLTGTRGVEQYF
TRBV7-3	TRBJ2-3	NA	TRBD2	TGTGCCAGCAGCTTAAGGGCGGGGGGTACTGGAGATACGCAGTATTTT	CASSLRAGGTGDTQYF
TRBV10-3	TRBJ1-1	NA	NA	TGTGCCATCAGTGAGTCGGGGGGCACTGAAGCTTTCTTT	CAISESGGTEAFF
TRBV6-4	TRBJ2-3	once	NA	TGTGCCAGCAGCCCCCGGGAGTGGGCAGATACGCAGTATTTT	CASSPREWADTQYF
TRBV11-2	TRBJ2-5	once	TRBD1	TGTGCCAGCAGCCCCCGACAGGGGTTCGGGCAAGAGACCCAGTACTTC	CASSPRQGFGQETQYF
TRBV4-1	TRBJ2-7	NA	NA	TGCGCCAGCAGCCAAGGCTCGCAGGGGCCTTACGAGCAGTACTTC	CASSQGSQGPYEQYF
TRBV18	TRBJ2-1	NA	TRBD2	TGTGCCAGCTCACCCCTTGGCGGGAGTGGCTACAATGAGCAGTTCTTC	CASSPLGGSGYNEQFF
TRBV2	TRBJ2-5	NA	NA	TGTGCCAGCAGAGACCGACAGATACAAGAGACCCAGTACTTC	CASRDRQIQETQYF
TRBV28	TRBJ2-1	few	TRBD1	TGTGCCAGCAGTTTGCAGGGGGCCGCTGATGAGCAGTTCTTC	CASSLQGAADEQFF
TRBV6-5	TRBJ1-2	few	NA	TGTGCCAGCAGTTACGGCAGATATCACTATGGCTACACCTTC	CASSYGRYHYGYTF
TRBV7-2	TRBJ1-1	NA	NA	TGTGCCAGCAGCTCCCCTGTGGCCAAAGCTTTCTTT	CASSSPVAKAFF